This entry features one T cell receptor beta chain sequence. This record belongs to a study of blood T cell repertoires in COVID-19. Looking at the study overall: The origin of the acute and convalescent COVID-19 samples was the United States, Italy and Spain. PBMCs, B-cell-depleted T cells, or T cells provided the cDNA or gDNA that made up the material.

Trimming removed 0 bases from V and 2 bases from J; junction bases left unmatched: 11. The CDR3 is 18 amino acids. Germline-derived CDR1 and CDR2 are MGHRA and YSYEKL. In the original analysis: Reference gene primer amplification gave estimated nucleated cell counts. The method was immunoSEQ multiplex PCR; TCRdb's version includes in-frame clones alone and lacks a portion of them. V and J calls and clone size are given by that table; D and trimming were obtained from the DNA. Here the sample spans tens of thousands of clones, about 88% being singletons. The receptor was isolated from a woman of 80 years or more with active COVID-19. Material: peripheral blood. The chain combines TRBV4-1 with TRBJ2-7, with TRBD2 identical over 9 bases. CDR3 in DNA: TGCGCCAGCAGCCAAGATGTTCCTAGCGGGACCACCCCCTACGAGCAGTACTTC. It yields the protein CASSQDVPSGTTPYEQYF.